One and the same sample provided the 6 T cell receptor beta chains below, sequenced in a study of shared clonotypes between healthy human individuals. Here immunoSEQ multiplex PCR was the method, and the copy in TCRdb shows in-frame clones only, minus some. The sample has under 850,000 clones, roughly two thirds seen once; the top ten hold under 2%. Sequenced: memory CD4+ T cells sorted from blood. Documented subset: CD45RA-negative fraction. Receptors originate from a woman in her twenties or thirties in good health.

J is TRBJ2-1 and V is TRBV28, with 10 bases matching TRBD2. CDR1 MDHEN and CDR2 SYDVKM come from the germline V gene. With 5 bases clipped from V and 5 bases from J, the junction kept 9 bases outside the gene matches. This CDR3 comprises 16 residues. The DNA for the CDR3 is TGTGCCAGCAGTGAAACTAATAGCGGGAGGCACAATGAGCAGTTCTTC. Translated, it gives CASSETNSGRHNEQFF.

The chain has TRBV9 and TRBJ2-2, with 7 bases lining up with TRBD1. Per the germline V gene, CDR1 is SGDLS and CDR2 is YYNGEE. The CDR3 totals 15 residues. Trimming at V came to 3 bases and at J to 2 bases, leaving 4 bases not matched to a gene. The DNA of the CDR3 is TGTGCCAGCAGCGCGGACAGGCTCAACACCGGGGAGCTGTTTTTT. Translating gives CASSADRLNTGELFF.

This clone was picked up many times. The chain joins TRBV6-5 to TRBJ2-2; D may be TRBD1 (6 bases). Trimming removed 7 bases from V and 1 base from J, with 10 bases in between. CDR3 length: 14 residues. Germline V CDR1 and CDR2: MNHEY, SVGAGI. The CDR3 loop reads CASTSTGNTGELFF. The CDR3 nucleotides are TGTGCCAGCACCTCGACAGGGAACACCGGGGAGCTGTTTTTT.

The gene calls are TRBV2 and TRBJ2-5; 9 bases fit TRBD1. CDR1 is SNHLY and CDR2 is FYNNEI in the germline V gene. The CDR3 consists of 16 residues. Trimming took 1 base from V and 5 from J; bases not matched to a gene: 8. The CDR3 DNA sequence: TGTGCCAGCAGTGAAGATACTAACAGGGGGCTGGAGACCCAGTACTTC. Its protein is CASSEDTNRGLETQYF.

The J gene is TRBJ1-2, the V gene TRBV4-2; 12 bases are a match to TRBD1. Germline loops: CDR1 LGHNA, CDR2 YNFKEQ. The junction had 10 bases not matched to a gene; V was cut back by 4 bases and J by 7 bases. The CDR3 sequence is 16 residues long. CDR3 sequence: CASSLHQPGQGAGYTF. The CDR3 nucleotides are TGTGCCAGCAGCCTCCATCAACCGGGACAGGGGGCTGGCTACACCTTC.

The V gene is TRBV28, the J gene TRBJ1-2, with D unresolved. CDR3 length equals 12 residues. The germline CDR1 and CDR2 sequences are MDHEN and SYDVKM. Trimming left V 1 base short and J 5 bases short, with 5 bases between. DNA of the CDR3: TGTGCCAGCAGTTTATCTCAGTATGGCTACACCTTC. Its translation: CASSLSQYGYTF.